A single sample gave rise to the 8 T cell receptor beta chains below, sequenced in a study of T cells in localized non-small cell lung cancer (dated by TCRdb to 2018 to 2021). The library was built by means of the immunoSEQ multiplex PCR assay. TCRdb mirrors the immuneACCESS table, restricted to in-frame sequences. Some clones are absent from its copies; in checked studies, under half trace to an unresolved V gene, and the reason for the others is unknown. This sample gives tens of thousands of clones in total; approximately 93% of them show up just once. The leading ten clones occupy just under 20% of the sample. The sample here was peripheral blood, taken before any cancer treatment. These receptors all come from a man aged 40-75 years with stage I lung adenocarcinoma.

The chain recombines TRBV6-5 with TRBJ2-3; no definite D call. Between the trimmed V and J ends, which lost 6 bases and 4 bases, there was a span of 14 bases. The germline V gene encodes CDR1 MNHEY and CDR2 SVGAGI. CDR3 length equals 14 residues. The CDR3 here is CASSNPPGSDTQYF. The CDR3, as DNA: TGTGCCAGCAGCAATCCGCCCGGATCAGATACGCAGTATTTT.

The genes are TRBV5-5 and TRBJ2-7; D call uncertain. Germline V gives CDR1 SGHKS, CDR2 YYEKEE (reference sequence). CDR3 length: 14 residues. V shed 0 bases and J shed 6 bases, with 13 bases lying between them. The CDR3 region has the DNA TGTGCCAGCAGCTTGGACTGGACGGTAGCCGAGCAGTACTTC. It specifies CASSLDWTVAEQYF. The full variable domain, completed using reference TRBV5-5 and TRBJ2-7, is DAGVTQSPTHLIKTRGQQVTLRCSPISGHKSVSWYQQVLGQGPQFIFQYYEKEERGRGNFPDRFSARQFPNYSSELNVNALLLGDSALYLCASSLDWTVAEQYFGPGTRLTVT.

The chain couples TRBV29-1 to TRBJ2-5; 7 nucleotides align to TRBD2. The CDR3 has 12 residues. Germline CDR1 and CDR2: SQVTM and ANQGSEA. With V trimmed by 8 bases and J by 2 bases, 5 bases remained unmatched. The DNA for the CDR3 is TGCAGCTGCACTAGCGCACAAGAGACCCAGTACTTC. Encoded protein: CSCTSAQETQYF.

V and J are TRBV19 and TRBJ2-1; no firm D call. CDR3 size: 15 residues. The germline V gene has CDR1 LNHDA and CDR2 SQIVND (reference sequence). V lost 6 bases to trimming and J lost 3 bases, with 15 bases between them. In DNA, the CDR3 is TGTGCCAGTAGGCCCGAAGGAGCGATCTACAATGAGCAGTTCTTC. Amino acids: CASRPEGAIYNEQFF.

The V gene is TRBV13, the J gene TRBJ2-6; perhaps TRBD1 as D (5 bases). Per germline, CDR1 PRHDT and CDR2 FYEKMQ (reference sequence). The CDR3 length is 15 residues. Between the trimmed V and J ends, which lost 2 bases and 2 bases, there was a span of 7 bases. The CDR3 bases are TGTGCCAGCAGCTTATTAGGGGCTGGGGCCAACGTCCTGACTTTC. Protein sequence: CASSLLGAGANVLTF.

The V call is TRBV19, the J call TRBJ1-1, with D hard to call. The CDR3 is 15 amino acids. The V end lost 0 bases, the J end lost 3 bases, and 11 bases lay between the germline ends. From germline, CDR1 is LNHDA and CDR2 SQIVND (reference sequence). The DNA for the CDR3 is TGTGCCAGTAGTATAGATCTAGTGGTATACACTGAAGCTTTCTTT. The encoded protein is CASSIDLVVYTEAFF.

The V call is TRBV2, the J call TRBJ2-2; TRBD1 or TRBD2 may be the D gene (6 bases each). The CDR3 has 15 amino acids. Trimming took off 6 bases at V and 3 bases at J, with 14 bases between the two ends. Germline-derived CDR1 and CDR2 are SNHLY and FYNNEI. CDR3 nucleotide sequence: TGTGCCAGCAGGTGGGGGGCGCCGGACACCGGGGAGCTGTTTTTT. Its protein is CASRWGAPDTGELFF.

CDR3 loop: CASSFGDLKTQYF. The CDR3 bases are TGTGCCAGCAGCTTCGGGGATCTGAAGACCCAGTACTTC. The J gene is TRBJ2-5, the V gene TRBV5-8, with D perhaps matching TRBD2 (5 bases). Germline V gene lookup returns CDR1 SGHTS and CDR2 YDEGEE. The CDR3 runs to 13 residues. The germline V and J ends were trimmed by 2 bases and 6 bases, with 11 bases remaining between them. The whole variable domain, filled in from reference TRBV5-8 and TRBJ2-5, reads EAGVTQSPTHLIKTRGQQATLRCSPISGHTSVYWYQQALGLGLQFLLWYDEGEERNRGNFPPRFSGRQFPNYSSELNVNALELEDSALYLCASSFGDLKTQYFGPGTRLLVL.